This paragraph covers one TCR beta chain sequence. Germline-derived CDR1 and CDR2 are SQVTM and ANQGSEA. Trimming stripped 1 base from V and 0 bases from J, with 5 bases between. There are 13 residues in the CDR3. Sequencing relied on a cDNA template that was reverse transcribed from extracted RNA. The assay was immunoSEQ multiplex PCR, and TCRdb's table has in-frame clones only and misses some. This sample carries around 250,000 clones, 67% of them seen once, and the ten largest clones take more than 0.95%. The authors sorted CD4+ and CD8+ T cells from PBMCs. The sample belongs to a study of CD8+ T cells in alopecia areata.

The specimen was CD4+ T cells sorted from blood, collected at week 0. This chain links TRBV29-1 with TRBJ2-3; D is unclear. This TCR was recovered from a human donor with alopecia areata. The DNA for the CDR3 is TGCAGCGTTGAAGTGGACAGCACAGATACGCAGTATTTT. Translating gives CSVEVDSTDTQYF.